This T cell receptor beta chain was sequenced during a study of T cells in Graves' hyperthyroidism and ophthalmopathy. Study conclusions and caveats: Classification by a 13 V-J model distinguished ophthalmopathy from stable hyperthyroidism. Clonotypes that were expanded in thyroid above 0.001 mostly appeared in blood too.

This clonotype appeared many times. Its antigen is still unknown. Amplification yielded TCR beta CDR3 regions, with RNA transcripts as the source. The primer set for the first-round RT-PCR of the TCR CDR3 was HTBI. TCRdb reprocessed the multiplex PCR reads via MiXCR and lists one record per CDR3 protein. Here the sample spans over 350,000 distinct CDR3 sequences, more than 13% being singletons. Ophthalmopathy patients showed a Clinical Activity Score of at least 3, NOSPECS grade of at least 4 and duration under 3 months. Germline-derived CDR1 and CDR2 are DFQATT and SNEGSKA (reference sequence). The CDR3 loop spans 18 amino acids. V was trimmed by 1 base and J by 2 bases, leaving 24 bases between them.

The sequence was collected from a man between 45 and 60 years old with Graves' ophthalmopathy. The V and J genes are TRBV20-1 and TRBJ2-7; D perhaps matches TRBD1 (6 bases). Source material: blood. The CDR3 DNA reads TGCAGTGCTAGAGGAGATGGGGGCCTCAAGACAGGCCCCTACGAGCAGTACTTC. Its translation is CSARGDGGLKTGPYEQYF.